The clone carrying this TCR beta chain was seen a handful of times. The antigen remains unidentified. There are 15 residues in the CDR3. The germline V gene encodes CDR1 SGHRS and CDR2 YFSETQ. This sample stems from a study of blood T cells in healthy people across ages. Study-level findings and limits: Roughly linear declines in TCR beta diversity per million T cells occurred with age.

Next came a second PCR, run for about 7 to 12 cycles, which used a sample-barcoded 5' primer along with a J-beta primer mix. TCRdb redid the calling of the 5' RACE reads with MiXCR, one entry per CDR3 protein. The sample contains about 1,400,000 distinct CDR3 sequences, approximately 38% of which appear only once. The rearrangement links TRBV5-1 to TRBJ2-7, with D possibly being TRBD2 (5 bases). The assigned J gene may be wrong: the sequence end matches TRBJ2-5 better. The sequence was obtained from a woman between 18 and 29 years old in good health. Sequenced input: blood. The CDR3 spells CASSLGQTMGETQYF. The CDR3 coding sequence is TGCGCCAGCAGCTTGGGGCAGACTATGGGGGAGACCCAGTACTTC.